This entry describes one T cell receptor (beta chain). V gave up 1 base and J gave up 8 bases, with 6 bases separating them. The CDR3 contains 11 residues. Germline V gene data show CDR1 as SGHDT and CDR2 as YYEEEE. The sample is drawn from a study of CD8 T cells in Susac syndrome. Reverse transcription of about 0.5 to 1 ug RNA was performed with random hexamers. Coverage of TCR beta CDR3 amplification by immunoSEQ multiplex PCR extended to 54 Vbeta and 13 Jbeta. TCRdb independently ran MiXCR on the immunoSEQ multiplex PCR reads; one entry per CDR3 protein. This sample has about 250,000 distinct CDR3 sequences, with roughly 95% found just once.

This receptor was identified in a human donor with multiple sclerosis. The sequencing input was CD4+ T cells from PBMCs. The chain couples TRBV5-6 to TRBJ1-2, with D unclear. This CDR3 is CASSLTEGYTF. In DNA, the CDR3 is TGTGCCAGCAGCTTGACGGAGGGCTACACCTTC.